What follows are 12 T cell receptor beta chains derived from one specimen sequenced in a study of blood T cell repertoires in COVID-19. The table came from immunoSEQ multiplex PCR; TCRdb's copy has only in-frame clones and leaves some out. The sample lists 250,000 to 350,000 clones; about nine tenths were seen once. What was sequenced was peripheral blood. These receptors all stem from a man aged 18 to 30 with active or convalescent COVID-19.

This chain connects TRBV2 to TRBJ2-2, with no clear D. Germline V gene lookup returns CDR1 SNHLY and CDR2 FYNNEI. V gave up 7 bases and J gave up 1 base, with 7 bases separating them. CDR3 length: 13 residues. CDR3 region: CASMTRNTGELFF. The CDR3 nucleotides read TGTGCCAGCATGACAAGGAACACCGGGGAGCTGTTTTTT.

CDR3 coding DNA: TGTGCCAGTACCTGGACAGGGTACTCTGGAAACACCATATATTTT. This gives the protein CASTWTGYSGNTIYF. The V gene is TRBV19, the J gene TRBJ1-3, with 8 bases aligning to TRBD1. From germline, CDR1 is LNHDA and CDR2 SQIVND (reference sequence). Unmatched junction bases numbered 5, after V lost 7 bases and J lost 0 bases. The CDR3 contains 15 residues.

The V and J genes are TRBV7-2 and TRBJ1-5, with D hard to call. The CDR3 consists of 15 residues. The germline V and J ends were trimmed by 1 base and 3 bases, with 10 bases remaining between them. Germline V gene data show CDR1 as SGHTA and CDR2 as FQGNSA. The CDR3 reads CASSLVAQVNQPQHF. In DNA, the CDR3 is TGTGCCAGCAGCTTAGTAGCCCAAGTCAATCAGCCCCAGCATTTT.

The chain links TRBV3-1 (or the pseudogene TRBV3-2) to TRBJ1-2; 11 bases are shared with TRBD1. J lost 4 bases, V lost 4 bases, and 5 bases had no gene match. The CDR3 loop spans 15 amino acids. Germline V lookup: CDR1 LGHDT, CDR2 YNNKEL (reference sequence). The CDR3 here is CASSPGQGAIYGYTF. DNA of the CDR3: TGTGCCAGCAGCCCCGGACAGGGGGCAATCTATGGCTACACCTTC.

The chain recombines TRBV6-5 with TRBJ2-7; 7 nucleotides align to TRBD1. The CDR3 loop spans 14 amino acids. CDR1 and CDR2 from the germline V gene are MNHEY and SVGAGI. The V and J ends lost 5 bases and 4 bases, in that order; junction bases with no gene match: 8. CDR3 amino acids: CASSLRQGRYEQYF. The CDR3 DNA reads as TGTGCCAGCAGTCTACGACAGGGTCGTTACGAGCAGTACTTC.

Points on this clone: The sample carries other DNA sequences with the same CDR3. V and J are TRBV28 and TRBJ1-5, with a weak D call TRBD1 (5 bases). Germline lookup yields CDR1 MDHEN and CDR2 SYDVKM. The CDR3 has 14 residues. The V end lost 5 bases, the J end lost 1 base, and 9 bases lay between the germline ends. The CDR3 DNA reads TGTGCCAGCAGTCTCGACAGCAGCAATCAGCCCCAGCATTTT. It is translated as CASSLDSSNQPQHF.

This clone was detected a few times. The chain joins TRBV20-1 to TRBJ1-2; tentative D call: TRBD1 (6 bases). Germline V gene lookup returns CDR1 DFQATT and CDR2 SNEGSKA (reference sequence). The V gene lost 3 bases and the J gene lost 5 bases, with 16 bases spanning the gap. This CDR3 is 14 amino acids long. In DNA form, the CDR3 reads TGCAGTGCTAGTAGGGCAGGGGCATGGTATGGCTACACCTTC. It translates to CSASRAGAWYGYTF.

The rearrangement uses TRBV6-6 and TRBJ2-1, with TRBD2 as a possible D gene (6 bases). V gave up 7 bases and J gave up 4 bases, with 17 bases separating them. This CDR3 spans 15 amino acids. Germline CDR1 MNHNY, CDR2 SVGAGI (reference sequence). The CDR3 nucleotides are TGTGCCAGCACCCCGGGCGGGGCGATTTACAATGAGCAGTTCTTC. Translating gives CASTPGGAIYNEQFF.

This clone was counted a few times. The chain links TRBV19 to TRBJ1-2; the match to TRBD1 covers 7 bases. The CDR3 consists of 16 residues. J was trimmed by 2 bases and V by 4 bases; bases with no gene match: 10. Germline CDR1 LNHDA, CDR2 SQIVND (reference sequence). CDR3 in DNA: TGTGCCAGTAGTAGCAGTCGACAGGGCCTAAACTATGGCTACACCTTC. Translated, it gives CASSSSRQGLNYGYTF.

Details on this clone: This CDR3 is also generated by other DNA sequences in the sample. This sequence joins TRBV9 and TRBJ2-1; D might be TRBD2 (5 bases). Germline V CDR1 and CDR2: SGDLS, YYNGEE. Trimming took off 2 bases at V and 4 bases at J, with 7 bases between the two ends. The CDR3 consists of 13 residues. As DNA, the CDR3 is TGTGCCAGCAGCGTCGGGGAATACAATGAGCAGTTCTTC. It specifies CASSVGEYNEQFF.

This rearrangement joins TRBV5-6 to TRBJ1-2; 7 bases agree with TRBD1. Trimming removed 3 bases from V and 4 bases from J; junction bases left unmatched: 18. The CDR3 spans 18 residues. CDR1 is SGHDT and CDR2 is YYEEEE in the germline V gene. The CDR3 nucleotides read TGTGCCAGCAGCTCCCTTACAATCTACAGGGGTGAGGGCTATGGCTACACCTTC. Encoded protein: CASSSLTIYRGEGYGYTF.

V usage is TRBV29-1 and J usage is TRBJ2-5; 8 nucleotides match TRBD1. The CDR3 extends over 14 amino acids. Per the germline V gene, CDR1 is SQVTM and CDR2 is ANQGSEA. V trimming: 6 bases; J trimming: 5 bases; junction bases outside the gene matches: 11. CDR3 amino acids: CSVGAGGFMETQYF. The CDR3 region has the DNA TGCAGCGTGGGTGCAGGGGGCTTTATGGAGACCCAGTACTTC.